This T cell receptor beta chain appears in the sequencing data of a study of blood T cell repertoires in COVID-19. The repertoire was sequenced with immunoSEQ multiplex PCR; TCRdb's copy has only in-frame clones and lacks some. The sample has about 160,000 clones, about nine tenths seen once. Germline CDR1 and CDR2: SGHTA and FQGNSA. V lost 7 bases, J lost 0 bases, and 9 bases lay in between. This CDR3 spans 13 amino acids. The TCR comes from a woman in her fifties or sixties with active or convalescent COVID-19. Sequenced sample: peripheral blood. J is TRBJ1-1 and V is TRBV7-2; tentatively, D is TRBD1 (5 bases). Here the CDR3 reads CASNRQMNTEAFF. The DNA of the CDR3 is TGTGCCAGCAACAGACAGATGAACACTGAAGCTTTCTTT.